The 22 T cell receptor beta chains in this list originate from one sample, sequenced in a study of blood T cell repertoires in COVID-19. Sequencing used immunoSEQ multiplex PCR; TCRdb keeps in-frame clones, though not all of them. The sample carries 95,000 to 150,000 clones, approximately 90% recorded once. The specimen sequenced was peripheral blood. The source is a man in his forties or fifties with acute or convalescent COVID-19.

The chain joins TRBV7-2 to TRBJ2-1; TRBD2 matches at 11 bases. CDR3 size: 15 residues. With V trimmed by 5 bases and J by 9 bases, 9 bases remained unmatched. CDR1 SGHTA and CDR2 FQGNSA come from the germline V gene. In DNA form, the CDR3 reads TGTGCCAGCAGCCCCACTAGCGGGAGAAGGAGTGAGCAGTTCTTC. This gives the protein CASSPTSGRRSEQFF.

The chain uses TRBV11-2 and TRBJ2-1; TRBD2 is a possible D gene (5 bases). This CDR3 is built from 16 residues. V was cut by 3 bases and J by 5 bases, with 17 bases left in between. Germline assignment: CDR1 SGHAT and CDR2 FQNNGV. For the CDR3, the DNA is TGTGCCAGCAGCTTCCTTTCCCAGCGGATACACAATGAGCAGTTCTTC. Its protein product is CASSFLSQRIHNEQFF.

The DNA for the CDR3 is TGTGCCACCAGTTCCGCTCAGGGGAAGGATCAGCCCCAGCATTTT. Translation: CATSSAQGKDQPQHF. This rearrangement joins TRBV24-1 to TRBJ1-5; a weak D match, TRBD1 (6 bases). This CDR3 is 15 amino acids long. Trimming cost V 6 bases and J 5 bases, with 16 bases left between them. From germline, CDR1 is KGHDR and CDR2 SFDVKD.

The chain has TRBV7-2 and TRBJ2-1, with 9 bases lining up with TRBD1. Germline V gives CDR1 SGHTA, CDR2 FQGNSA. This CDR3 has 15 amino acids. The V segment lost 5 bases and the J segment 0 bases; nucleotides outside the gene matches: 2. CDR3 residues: CASSNRGLSYNEQFF. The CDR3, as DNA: TGTGCCAGCAGCAACAGGGGGCTCTCCTACAATGAGCAGTTCTTC. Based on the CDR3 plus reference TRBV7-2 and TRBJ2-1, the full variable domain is GAGVSQSPSNKVTEKGKDVELRCDPISGHTALYWYRQSLGQGLEFLIYFQGNSAPDKSGLPSDRFSAERTGGSVSTLTIQRTQQEDSAVYLCASSNRGLSYNEQFFGPGTRLTVL.

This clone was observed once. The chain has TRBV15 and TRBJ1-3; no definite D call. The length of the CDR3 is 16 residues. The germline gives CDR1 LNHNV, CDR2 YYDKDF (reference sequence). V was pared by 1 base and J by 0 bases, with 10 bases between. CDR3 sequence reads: CATSRGPGISGNTIYF. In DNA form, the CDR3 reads TGTGCCACCAGCAGAGGTCCGGGGATCTCTGGAAACACCATATATTTT. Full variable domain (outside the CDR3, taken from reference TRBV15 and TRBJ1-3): DAMVIQNPRYQVTQFGKPVTLSCSQTLNHNVMYWYQQKSSQAPKLLFHYYDKDFNNEADTPDNFQSRRPNTSFCFLDIRSPGLGDTAMYLCATSRGPGISGNTIYFGEGSWLTVV.

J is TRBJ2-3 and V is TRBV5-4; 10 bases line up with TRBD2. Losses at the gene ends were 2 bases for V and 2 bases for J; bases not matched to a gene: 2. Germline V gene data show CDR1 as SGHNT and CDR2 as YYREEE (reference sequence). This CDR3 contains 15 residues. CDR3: CASSFSGGATDTQYF. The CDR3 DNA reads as TGTGCCAGCAGCTTCAGCGGGGGGGCCACAGATACGCAGTATTTT.

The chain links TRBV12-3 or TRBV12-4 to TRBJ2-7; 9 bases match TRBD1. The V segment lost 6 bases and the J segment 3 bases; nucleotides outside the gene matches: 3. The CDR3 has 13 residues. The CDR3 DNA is TGTGCCAGCAGCCGACAGGGGGTCTACGAGCAGTACTTC. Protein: CASSRQGVYEQYF.

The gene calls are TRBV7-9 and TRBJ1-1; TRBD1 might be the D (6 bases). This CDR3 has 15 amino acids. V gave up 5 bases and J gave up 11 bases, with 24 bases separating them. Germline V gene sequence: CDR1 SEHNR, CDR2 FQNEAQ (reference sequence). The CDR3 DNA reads TGTGCCAGCAGCCCTTCAGGACAGATACATCCAGAGGCTTTCTTT. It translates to CASSPSGQIHPEAFF.

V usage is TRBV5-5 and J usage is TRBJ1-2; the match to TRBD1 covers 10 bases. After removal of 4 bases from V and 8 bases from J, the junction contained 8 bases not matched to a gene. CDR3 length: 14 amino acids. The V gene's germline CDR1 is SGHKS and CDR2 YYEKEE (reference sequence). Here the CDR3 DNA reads TGTGCCAGCAGCCCCGGACAGGGGGTGTACGGCTACACCTTC. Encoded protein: CASSPGQGVYGYTF.

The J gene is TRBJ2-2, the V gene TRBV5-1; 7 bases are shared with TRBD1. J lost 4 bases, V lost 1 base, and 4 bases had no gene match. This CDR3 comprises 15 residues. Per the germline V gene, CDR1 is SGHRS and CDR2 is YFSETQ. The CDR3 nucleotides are TGCGCCAGCAGCTTGACAGGGGTGGGCACCGGGGAGCTGTTTTTT. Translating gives CASSLTGVGTGELFF. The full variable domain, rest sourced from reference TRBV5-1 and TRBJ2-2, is KAGVTQTPRYLIKTRGQQVTLSCSPISGHRSVSWYQQTPGQGLQFLFEYFSETQRNKGNFPGRFSGRQFSNSRSEMNVSTLELGDSALYLCASSLTGVGTGELFFGEGSRLTVL.

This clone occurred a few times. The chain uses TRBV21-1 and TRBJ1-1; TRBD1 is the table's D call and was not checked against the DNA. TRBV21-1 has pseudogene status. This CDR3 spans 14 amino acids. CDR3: CASSLGRGRGEAFF. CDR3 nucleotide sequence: TGTGCCAGCAGCCTAGGACGCGGCAGGGGTGAAGCTTTCTTT.

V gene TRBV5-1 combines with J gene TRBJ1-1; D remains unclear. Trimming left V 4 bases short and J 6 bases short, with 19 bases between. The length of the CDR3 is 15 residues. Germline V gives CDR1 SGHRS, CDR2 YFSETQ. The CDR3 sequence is CASSEGQPQVPEAFF. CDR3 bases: TGCGCCAGCAGCGAGGGCCAGCCCCAGGTTCCTGAAGCTTTCTTT.

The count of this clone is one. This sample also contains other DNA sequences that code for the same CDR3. CDR3 loop: CASSPTGDYGYTF. As DNA, the CDR3 is TGTGCCAGCTCACCGACTGGAGACTATGGCTACACCTTC. V and J are TRBV18 and TRBJ1-2; D gene unclear. From germline, CDR1 is KGHSH and CDR2 LQKENI. Trimming took 3 bases from V and 3 from J, leaving 8 bases between them. This CDR3 has 13 residues.

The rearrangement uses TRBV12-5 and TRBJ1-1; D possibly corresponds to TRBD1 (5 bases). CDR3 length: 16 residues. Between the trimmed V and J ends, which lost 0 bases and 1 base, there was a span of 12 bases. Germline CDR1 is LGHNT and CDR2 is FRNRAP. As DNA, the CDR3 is TGTGCTAGTGGTTTGGTATCCAAGGGGTGGAACACTGAAGCTTTCTTT. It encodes CASGLVSKGWNTEAFF.

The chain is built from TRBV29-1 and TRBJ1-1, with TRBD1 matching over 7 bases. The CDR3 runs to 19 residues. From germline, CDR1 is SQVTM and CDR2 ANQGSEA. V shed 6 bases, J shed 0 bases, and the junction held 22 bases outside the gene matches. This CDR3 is CSVPGDRDEFWRMNTEAFF. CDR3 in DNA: TGCAGCGTCCCCGGCGACAGGGATGAATTCTGGCGGATGAACACTGAAGCTTTCTTT. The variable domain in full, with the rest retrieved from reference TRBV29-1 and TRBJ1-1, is SAVISQKPSRDICQRGTSLTIQCQVDSQVTMMFWYRQQPGQSLTLIATANQGSEATYESGFVIDKFPISRPNLTFSTLTVSNMSPEDSSIYLCSVPGDRDEFWRMNTEAFFGQGTRLTVV.

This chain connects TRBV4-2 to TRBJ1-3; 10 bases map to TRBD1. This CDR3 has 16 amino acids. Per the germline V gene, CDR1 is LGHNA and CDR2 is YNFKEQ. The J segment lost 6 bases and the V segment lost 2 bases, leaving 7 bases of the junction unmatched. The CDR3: CASSQLKDRGENTIYF. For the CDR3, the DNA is TGTGCCAGCAGCCAACTAAAGGACAGGGGGGAAAACACCATATATTTT.

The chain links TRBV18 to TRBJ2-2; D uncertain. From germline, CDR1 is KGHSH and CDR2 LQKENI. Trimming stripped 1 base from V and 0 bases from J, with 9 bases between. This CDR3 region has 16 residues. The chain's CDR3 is CASSPLRISNTGELFF. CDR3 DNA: TGTGCCAGCTCACCACTTAGAATTTCGAACACCGGGGAGCTGTTTTTT. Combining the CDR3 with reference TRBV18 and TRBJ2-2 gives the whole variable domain NAGVMQNPRHLVRRRGQEARLRCSPMKGHSHVYWYRQLPEEGLKFMVYLQKENIIDESGMPKERFSAEFPKEGPSILRIQQVVRGDSAAYFCASSPLRISNTGELFFGEGSRLTVL.

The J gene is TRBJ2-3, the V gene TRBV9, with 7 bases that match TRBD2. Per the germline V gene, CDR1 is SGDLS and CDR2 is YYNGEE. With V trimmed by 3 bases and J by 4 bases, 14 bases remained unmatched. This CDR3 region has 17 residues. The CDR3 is CASSAGVSGEGADTQYF. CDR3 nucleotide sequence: TGTGCCAGCAGCGCCGGGGTCAGCGGGGAGGGTGCAGATACGCAGTATTTT.

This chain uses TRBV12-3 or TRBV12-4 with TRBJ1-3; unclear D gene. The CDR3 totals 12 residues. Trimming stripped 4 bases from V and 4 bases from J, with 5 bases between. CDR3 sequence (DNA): TGTGCCAGCAGTTGGCCCGGAAACACCATATATTTT. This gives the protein CASSWPGNTIYF.

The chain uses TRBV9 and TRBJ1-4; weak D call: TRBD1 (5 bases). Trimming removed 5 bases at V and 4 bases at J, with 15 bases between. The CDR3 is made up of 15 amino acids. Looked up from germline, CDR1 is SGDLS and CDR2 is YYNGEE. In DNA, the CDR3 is TGTGCCAGCAGTGGCCCCGGACAAGATAATGAAAAACTGTTTTTT. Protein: CASSGPGQDNEKLFF.

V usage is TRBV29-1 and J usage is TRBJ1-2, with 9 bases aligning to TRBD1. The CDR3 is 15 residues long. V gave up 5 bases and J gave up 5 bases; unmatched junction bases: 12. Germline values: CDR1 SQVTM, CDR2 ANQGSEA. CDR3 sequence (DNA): TGCAGCGTTCCCGGGACAGGGCACAAGGGGTATGGCTACACCTTC. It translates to CSVPGTGHKGYGYTF.

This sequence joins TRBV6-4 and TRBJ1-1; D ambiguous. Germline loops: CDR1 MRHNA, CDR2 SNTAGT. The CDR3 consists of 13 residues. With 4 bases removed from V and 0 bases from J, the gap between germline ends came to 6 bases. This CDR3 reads CASSVSLNTEAFF. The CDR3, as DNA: TGTGCCAGCAGTGTTTCTCTGAACACTGAAGCTTTCTTT.